Listed below are T cell receptor beta chains from one sample, sequenced in a study of cytomegalovirus exposure and HLA in healthy donors. Measured with immunoSEQ multiplex PCR; TCRdb has only the in-frame clones, and not every one. The sample table sets out over 60,000 clones. Sequenced material: PBMCs. All receptors derive from a female donor in good health and CMV-seropositive. Both conserved end residues are part of each CDR3. Each record gives: J gene, V gene, D gene, CDR3 protein, CDR3 DNA. The D gene is left open where the match is weak.

TRBJ2-3 TRBV7-9 NA CASSLVVNTDTQYF TGTGCCAGCAGCTTAGTAGTGAACACAGATACGCAGTATTTT
TRBJ1-1 TRBV2 TRBD1 CASRKTGVDTEAFF TGTGCCAGCAGGAAGACAGGGGTTGACACTGAAGCTTTCTTT
TRBJ1-1 TRBV7-9 NA CASSLALSGNTEAFF TGTGCCAGCAGCTTAGCGCTTTCAGGGAACACTGAAGCTTTCTTT
TRBJ1-1 TRBV15 TRBD1 CATSRGQITAEAFF TGTGCCACCAGCAGGGGACAGATAACCGCTGAAGCTTTCTTT
TRBJ2-2 TRBV28 TRBD2 CASSLGLAGVLNTGELFF TGTGCCAGCAGTTTAGGACTAGCGGGAGTCCTGAACACCGGGGAGCTGTTTTTT
TRBJ2-7 TRBV7-8 TRBD1 CASSPDGDRFSYEQYF TGTGCCAGCAGCCCGGACGGGGACAGATTCTCCTACGAGCAGTACTTC
TRBJ2-1 TRBV14 NA CASSSKLNNEQFF TGTGCCAGCAGTAGTAAGCTCAACAATGAGCAGTTCTTC
TRBJ2-7 TRBV28 NA CASSPPQGYEQYF TGTGCCAGCAGTCCGCCACAGGGCTACGAGCAGTACTTC
TRBJ1-3 TRBV7-3 TRBD1 CASSTDRGLQLNTIYF TGTGCCAGCAGCACGGACAGGGGGCTGCAGTTGAACACCATATATTTT
TRBJ2-7 TRBV28 TRBD1 CASSLGTGLFEQYF TGTGCCAGCAGTTTGGGGACAGGGCTTTTCGAGCAGTACTTC
TRBJ2-7 TRBV9 TRBD1 CASSGDRDYEQYF TGTGCCAGCAGCGGAGACAGGGACTACGAGCAGTACTTC
TRBJ2-7 TRBV5-6 NA CASSLSYYEQYF TGTGCCAGCAGCTTGTCCTACTACGAGCAGTACTTC
TRBJ1-1 TRBV6-6 TRBD1 CASGPTGNMNTEAFF TGTGCCAGCGGACCGACAGGGAATATGAACACTGAAGCTTTCTTT
TRBJ2-3 TRBV7-9 NA CASRPDRLLSPGITQYF TGTGCCAGCAGACCAGATAGACTCCTATCACCAGGGATTACGCAGTATTTT
TRBJ2-5 TRBV29-1 NA CSVEFEWTQYF TGCAGCGTTGAATTTGAGTGGACCCAGTACTTC
TRBJ2-3 TRBV18 TRBD1 CASSPVRRQGSTDTQYF TGTGCCAGCTCACCGGTAAGGCGACAGGGGAGCACAGATACGCAGTATTTT
TRBJ1-5 TRBV19 TRBD1 CASSPSAGGHFQPQHF TGTGCCAGTAGCCCTTCGGCAGGGGGGCATTTTCAGCCCCAGCATTTT
TRBJ1-2 TRBV6-6 TRBD1 CASSYETGVYGYTF TGTGCCAGCAGTTACGAGACAGGGGTCTATGGCTACACCTTC
TRBJ1-2 TRBV4-1 TRBD1 CASSQGIQGDYGYTF TGCGCCAGCAGCCAAGGAATACAGGGGGACTATGGCTACACCTTC
TRBJ2-1 TRBV6-5 TRBD2 CASSHGRGDNEQFF TGTGCCAGCAGTCACGGACGGGGGGATAATGAGCAGTTCTTC
TRBJ2-3 TRBV5-1 TRBD2 CASSPLTSARDTQYF TGCGCCAGCAGCCCACTGACTAGCGCACGAGATACGCAGTATTTT
TRBJ2-1 TRBV29-1 NA CSVELGTAGYNEQFF TGCAGCGTTGAATTGGGGACAGCGGGCTACAATGAGCAGTTCTTC
TRBJ2-3 TRBV19 TRBD1 CASSKQGIGTDTQYF TGTGCCAGTAGTAAACAGGGGATCGGCACAGATACGCAGTATTTT
TRBJ2-7 TRBV5-6 TRBD1 CASSLPGQSYEQYF TGTGCCAGCAGCTTACCGGGACAGTCCTACGAGCAGTACTTC
TRBJ1-5 TRBV18 TRBD1 CASSQTGNSNQPQHF TGTGCCAGCTCACAGACAGGGAATAGCAATCAGCCCCAGCATTTT
TRBJ2-1 TRBV30 NA CAWKGAGGTYNEQFF TGTGCCTGGAAGGGGGCGGGGGGAACATACAATGAGCAGTTCTTC